These T cell receptor beta chains were read from a single sample in a study of beta chain features in type 1 diabetes. TCRdb keeps only in-frame clones here, not all; method: immunoSEQ multiplex PCR. The sample comprises about 900,000 clones, roughly 16% of which are singletons, and 0.02% to 0.025% rests with the top ten. The sample comprised naive CD4+ T cells from blood. Every receptor here comes from a woman between 18 and 30 years old in good health. The CDR3 runs from the conserved cysteine through the conserved F or W. Fields, in order: D gene, V gene, clone size, J gene, CDR3 protein, CDR3 DNA. The D gene is left open where the match is weak. Only some rows state a clone size, as once, few, many or a class for expanded clones.

d_call: NA; v_call: TRBV9; clone_size: NA; j_call: TRBJ2-7; cdr3_aa: CASSFRPSYEQYF; cdr3_nt: TGTGCCAGCAGCTTCCGCCCCTCCTACGAGCAGTACTTC
d_call: NA; v_call: TRBV27; clone_size: NA; j_call: TRBJ2-6; cdr3_aa: CASSLGPGYSGANVLTF; cdr3_nt: TGTGCCAGCAGTTTGGGGCCAGGGTACTCTGGGGCCAACGTCCTGACTTTC
d_call: NA; v_call: TRBV19; clone_size: few; j_call: TRBJ2-2; cdr3_aa: CASSPGNWVLGELFF; cdr3_nt: TGTGCCAGTAGCCCAGGGAATTGGGTGCTTGGGGAGCTGTTTTTT
d_call: NA; v_call: TRBV7-3; clone_size: NA; j_call: TRBJ2-6; cdr3_aa: CASSLTGFSGANVLTF; cdr3_nt: TGTGCCAGCAGCTTAACAGGATTCTCTGGGGCCAACGTCCTGACTTTC
d_call: TRBD2; v_call: TRBV7-2; clone_size: few; j_call: TRBJ2-1; cdr3_aa: CASTLTGTSLNEQFF; cdr3_nt: TGTGCCAGCACCCTCACCGGGACTAGCCTCAATGAGCAGTTCTTC
d_call: TRBD1; v_call: TRBV4-3; clone_size: NA; j_call: TRBJ1-2; cdr3_aa: CASRRTGLYGYTF; cdr3_nt: TGCGCCAGCAGGCGGACAGGGCTATATGGCTACACCTTC
d_call: NA; v_call: TRBV5-6; clone_size: few; j_call: TRBJ2-6; cdr3_aa: CASSFGSGANVLTF; cdr3_nt: TGTGCCAGCAGCTTCGGCTCTGGGGCCAACGTCCTGACTTTC
d_call: TRBD2; v_call: TRBV28; clone_size: few; j_call: TRBJ2-3; cdr3_aa: CASSLGLAGVYDTQYF; cdr3_nt: TGTGCCAGCAGCCTGGGACTAGCGGGAGTTTATGATACGCAGTATTTT
d_call: NA; v_call: TRBV5-4; clone_size: NA; j_call: TRBJ1-1; cdr3_aa: CASSSRDTEAFF; cdr3_nt: TGTGCCAGCAGCTCTCGCGACACTGAAGCTTTCTTT
d_call: NA; v_call: TRBV18; clone_size: NA; j_call: TRBJ2-1; cdr3_aa: CATKGVINEQFF; cdr3_nt: TGTGCCACCAAAGGAGTAATTAATGAGCAGTTCTTC
d_call: NA; v_call: TRBV9; clone_size: NA; j_call: TRBJ2-2; cdr3_aa: CASSVVSSFSGELFF; cdr3_nt: TGTGCCAGCAGCGTAGTTTCTAGCTTTTCCGGGGAGCTGTTTTTT
d_call: TRBD2; v_call: TRBV18; clone_size: few; j_call: TRBJ2-5; cdr3_aa: CASSPLSGSQETQYF; cdr3_nt: TGTGCCAGCTCACCATTGAGCGGGAGTCAGGAGACCCAGTACTTC
d_call: TRBD2; v_call: TRBV13; clone_size: NA; j_call: TRBJ2-2; cdr3_aa: CASSPPGLAGVAGEPFF; cdr3_nt: TGTGCCAGCAGCCCACCGGGACTAGCGGGAGTGGCCGGGGAGCCGTTTTTT
d_call: NA; v_call: TRBV7-9; clone_size: few; j_call: TRBJ2-2; cdr3_aa: CASSPPGRTGELFF; cdr3_nt: TGTGCCAGCAGCCCCCCGGGTCGGACCGGGGAGCTGTTTTTT
d_call: NA; v_call: TRBV6-5; clone_size: NA; j_call: TRBJ1-5; cdr3_aa: CASSYPEQGQPQHF; cdr3_nt: TGTGCCAGCAGTTACCCTGAGCAGGGCCAGCCCCAGCATTTT
d_call: TRBD2; v_call: TRBV29-1; clone_size: few; j_call: TRBJ2-7; cdr3_aa: CSVEGASGSSYEQYF; cdr3_nt: TGCAGCGTTGAGGGAGCTAGCGGGAGCTCCTACGAGCAGTACTTC
d_call: NA; v_call: TRBV7-2; clone_size: NA; j_call: TRBJ2-7; cdr3_aa: CASSPRGASSYEQYF; cdr3_nt: TGTGCCAGCAGCCCCCGGGGTGCAAGCTCCTACGAGCAGTACTTC
d_call: TRBD1; v_call: TRBV10-3; clone_size: NA; j_call: TRBJ2-7; cdr3_aa: CAISWGTGVAFEQYF; cdr3_nt: TGTGCCATCAGTTGGGGGACAGGGGTGGCTTTCGAGCAGTACTTC
d_call: NA; v_call: TRBV5-4; clone_size: few; j_call: TRBJ1-4; cdr3_aa: CASSQDPKRNSKNEKLFF; cdr3_nt: TGTGCCAGCAGCCAAGATCCTAAACGGAACAGTAAGAATGAAAAACTGTTTTTT
d_call: NA; v_call: TRBV9; clone_size: NA; j_call: TRBJ1-1; cdr3_aa: CASSVEGEGTEAFF; cdr3_nt: TGTGCCAGCAGCGTAGAGGGTGAGGGCACTGAAGCTTTCTTT
d_call: NA; v_call: TRBV6-6; clone_size: NA; j_call: TRBJ1-1; cdr3_aa: CASRHRVGGTEAFF; cdr3_nt: TGTGCCAGCAGGCACAGGGTCGGTGGCACTGAAGCTTTCTTT
d_call: NA; v_call: TRBV29-1; clone_size: few; j_call: TRBJ1-4; cdr3_aa: CSVQASNEKLFF; cdr3_nt: TGCAGCGTTCAAGCTAGTAATGAAAAACTGTTTTTT
d_call: NA; v_call: TRBV27; clone_size: NA; j_call: TRBJ2-1; cdr3_aa: CASSLFRRQVPTHEQFF; cdr3_nt: TGTGCCAGCAGTTTATTTCGGCGGCAGGTCCCTACCCATGAGCAGTTCTTC
d_call: NA; v_call: TRBV19; clone_size: few; j_call: TRBJ2-2; cdr3_aa: CASSLWAGELFF; cdr3_nt: TGTGCCAGTAGTCTCTGGGCCGGGGAGCTGTTTTTT
d_call: NA; v_call: TRBV7-9; clone_size: few; j_call: TRBJ2-1; cdr3_aa: CASSLPASRSSSYNEQFF; cdr3_nt: TGTGCCAGCAGCTTACCGGCTAGCAGGAGTAGCTCCTACAATGAGCAGTTCTTC
d_call: TRBD2; v_call: TRBV4-2; clone_size: NA; j_call: TRBJ2-5; cdr3_aa: CASSQANGRALGETQYF; cdr3_nt: TGTGCCAGCAGCCAAGCAAACGGGAGGGCCCTCGGGGAGACCCAGTACTTC
d_call: NA; v_call: TRBV11-2; clone_size: few; j_call: TRBJ2-3; cdr3_aa: CASSTVDTQYF; cdr3_nt: TGTGCCAGCAGCACGGTGGATACGCAGTATTTT
d_call: NA; v_call: TRBV20-1; clone_size: NA; j_call: TRBJ2-7; cdr3_aa: CSGQSTYEQYF; cdr3_nt: TGCAGTGGACAGTCGACCTACGAGCAGTACTTC
d_call: NA; v_call: TRBV14; clone_size: few; j_call: TRBJ1-1; cdr3_aa: CASSLIRTGQGTEAFF; cdr3_nt: TGTGCCAGCAGCTTAATTCGGACCGGGCAGGGCACTGAAGCTTTCTTT
d_call: NA; v_call: TRBV7-8; clone_size: NA; j_call: TRBJ1-5; cdr3_aa: CASSPSGNQPQHF; cdr3_nt: TGTGCCAGCAGCCCCTCAGGCAATCAGCCCCAGCATTTT
d_call: TRBD2; v_call: TRBV7-2; clone_size: NA; j_call: TRBJ2-5; cdr3_aa: CASSLPGTRGETQYF; cdr3_nt: TGTGCCAGCAGCTTACCCGGGACTAGAGGGGAGACCCAGTACTTC
d_call: NA; v_call: TRBV9; clone_size: few; j_call: TRBJ2-4; cdr3_aa: CASSVGGTRPIQYF; cdr3_nt: TGTGCCAGCAGCGTAGGAGGGACCCGTCCCATTCAGTACTTC
d_call: NA; v_call: TRBV5-4; clone_size: few; j_call: TRBJ2-1; cdr3_aa: CASSLLSLENEQFF; cdr3_nt: TGTGCCAGCAGCTTGTTGAGTTTAGAAAATGAGCAGTTCTTC
d_call: TRBD2; v_call: TRBV5-1; clone_size: NA; j_call: TRBJ2-3; cdr3_aa: CASREGLARNTQYF; cdr3_nt: TGCGCCAGCAGAGAAGGACTAGCTCGAAATACGCAGTATTTT
d_call: NA; v_call: TRBV6-5; clone_size: NA; j_call: TRBJ2-7; cdr3_aa: CASSFGLQVNEQYF; cdr3_nt: TGTGCCAGCAGTTTCGGCCTACAGGTGAACGAGCAGTACTTC
d_call: NA; v_call: TRBV6-1; clone_size: NA; j_call: TRBJ1-2; cdr3_aa: CASRKTGLGYTF; cdr3_nt: TGTGCCAGCAGAAAGACAGGTCTTGGCTACACCTTC
d_call: NA; v_call: TRBV27; clone_size: NA; j_call: TRBJ2-7; cdr3_aa: CASSLSTPTGLGSYEQYF; cdr3_nt: TGTGCCAGCAGTTTATCGACTCCAACAGGGCTCGGGTCCTACGAGCAGTACTTC
d_call: NA; v_call: TRBV6-6; clone_size: NA; j_call: TRBJ1-5; cdr3_aa: CASSYSVQNNQPQHF; cdr3_nt: TGTGCCAGCAGTTACTCCGTGCAGAACAATCAGCCCCAGCATTTT
d_call: TRBD2; v_call: TRBV7-3; clone_size: NA; j_call: TRBJ2-2; cdr3_aa: CASREVSTGELFF; cdr3_nt: TGTGCCAGCCGGGAGGTTTCCACCGGGGAGCTGTTTTTT
d_call: NA; v_call: TRBV18; clone_size: few; j_call: TRBJ2-7; cdr3_aa: CASSPLGTYEQYF; cdr3_nt: TGTGCCAGCTCACCACTCGGGACCTACGAGCAGTACTTC
d_call: NA; v_call: TRBV19; clone_size: few; j_call: TRBJ2-1; cdr3_aa: CASSVVKSYNEQFF; cdr3_nt: TGTGCCAGTAGTGTGGTTAAATCCTACAATGAGCAGTTCTTC
d_call: TRBD2; v_call: TRBV27; clone_size: few; j_call: TRBJ2-7; cdr3_aa: CASSKTSLGSYEQYF; cdr3_nt: TGTGCCAGCAGCAAGACTAGCCTAGGCTCCTACGAGCAGTACTTC
d_call: NA; v_call: TRBV18; clone_size: NA; j_call: TRBJ1-1; cdr3_aa: CASSRGSMNTEAFF; cdr3_nt: TGTGCCAGCTCGCGGGGGTCCATGAACACTGAAGCTTTCTTT
d_call: NA; v_call: TRBV5-1; clone_size: NA; j_call: TRBJ2-3; cdr3_aa: CASSLGMSTDTQYF; cdr3_nt: TGCGCCAGCAGCTTGGGTATGAGCACAGATACGCAGTATTTT
d_call: TRBD2; v_call: TRBV7-2; clone_size: NA; j_call: TRBJ2-2; cdr3_aa: CASSLFGTTLTGELFF; cdr3_nt: TGTGCCAGCAGCTTATTCGGGACTACCCTCACCGGGGAGCTGTTTTTT
d_call: NA; v_call: TRBV7-2; clone_size: few; j_call: TRBJ2-6; cdr3_aa: CASSSSSTGANVLTF; cdr3_nt: TGTGCCAGCAGCTCCTCTAGTACTGGGGCCAACGTCCTGACTTTC
d_call: NA; v_call: TRBV6-5; clone_size: NA; j_call: TRBJ1-2; cdr3_aa: CASSTENYGYTF; cdr3_nt: TGTGCCAGCAGCACAGAGAACTATGGCTACACCTTC
d_call: TRBD2; v_call: TRBV2; clone_size: NA; j_call: TRBJ2-7; cdr3_aa: CASSETSGDLWEQYF; cdr3_nt: TGTGCCAGCAGTGAGACTAGCGGGGATCTGTGGGAGCAGTACTTC
d_call: TRBD1; v_call: TRBV9; clone_size: NA; j_call: TRBJ2-7; cdr3_aa: CASSVEGTGGPYEQYF; cdr3_nt: TGTGCCAGCAGCGTAGAGGGGACAGGGGGGCCCTACGAGCAGTACTTC
d_call: NA; v_call: TRBV7-2; clone_size: few; j_call: TRBJ2-5; cdr3_aa: CASSSIGDAQETQYF; cdr3_nt: TGTGCCAGCAGCTCAATTGGGGACGCTCAAGAGACCCAGTACTTC
d_call: NA; v_call: TRBV7-3; clone_size: NA; j_call: TRBJ2-1; cdr3_aa: CASSFFPSRYNEQFF; cdr3_nt: TGTGCCAGCAGCTTCTTCCCTAGCAGATACAATGAGCAGTTCTTC